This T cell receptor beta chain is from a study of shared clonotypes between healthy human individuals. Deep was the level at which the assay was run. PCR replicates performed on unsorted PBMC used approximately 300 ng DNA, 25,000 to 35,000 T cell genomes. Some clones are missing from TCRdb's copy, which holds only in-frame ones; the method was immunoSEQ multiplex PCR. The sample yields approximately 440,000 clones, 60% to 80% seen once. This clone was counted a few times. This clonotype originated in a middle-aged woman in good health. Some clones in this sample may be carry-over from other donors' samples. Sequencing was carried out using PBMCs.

The CDR3 reads CASSMRESGYTF. For the CDR3, the DNA is TGTGCCAGTAGTATGCGGGAATCTGGCTACACCTTC. This rearrangement joins TRBV19 to TRBJ1-2; D remains ambiguous. This CDR3 comprises 12 residues. V was pared by 3 bases and J by 7 bases, with 9 bases between. Germline CDR1 and CDR2: LNHDA and SQIVND (reference sequence). Full variable domain (outside the CDR3, taken from reference TRBV19 and TRBJ1-2): DGGITQSPKYLFRKEGQNVTLSCEQNLNHDAMYWYRQDPGQGLRLIYYSQIVNDFQKGDIAEGYSVSREKKESFPLTVTSAQKNPTAFYLCASSMRESGYTFGSGTRLTVV.